This T cell receptor beta chain was profiled in a study of shared clonotypes between healthy human individuals. Concerning this clone: The same CDR3 is also encoded by other DNA sequences in this sample.

Only in-frame clones appear in the TCRdb table, and some are missing; sequencing was by immunoSEQ multiplex PCR. The data show some 2,000,000 clones, with 90% to 95% seen just once and 0.13% held by the top ten. The length of the CDR3 is 12 residues. V was pared by 0 bases and J by 6 bases, with 7 bases between. Looked up from germline, CDR1 is SGHNT and CDR2 is YYREEE (reference sequence). The sample was naive CD4+ T cells sorted from blood. The subset denotes: CD45RA+ positively selected. The source of this sequence is a man aged 18 to 29 in good health. J is TRBJ2-7 and V is TRBV5-4; the D is unclear. CDR3 sequence reads: CASSLVGSEQYF. The CDR3 bases are TGTGCCAGCAGCTTGGTGGGCAGCGAGCAGTACTTC.